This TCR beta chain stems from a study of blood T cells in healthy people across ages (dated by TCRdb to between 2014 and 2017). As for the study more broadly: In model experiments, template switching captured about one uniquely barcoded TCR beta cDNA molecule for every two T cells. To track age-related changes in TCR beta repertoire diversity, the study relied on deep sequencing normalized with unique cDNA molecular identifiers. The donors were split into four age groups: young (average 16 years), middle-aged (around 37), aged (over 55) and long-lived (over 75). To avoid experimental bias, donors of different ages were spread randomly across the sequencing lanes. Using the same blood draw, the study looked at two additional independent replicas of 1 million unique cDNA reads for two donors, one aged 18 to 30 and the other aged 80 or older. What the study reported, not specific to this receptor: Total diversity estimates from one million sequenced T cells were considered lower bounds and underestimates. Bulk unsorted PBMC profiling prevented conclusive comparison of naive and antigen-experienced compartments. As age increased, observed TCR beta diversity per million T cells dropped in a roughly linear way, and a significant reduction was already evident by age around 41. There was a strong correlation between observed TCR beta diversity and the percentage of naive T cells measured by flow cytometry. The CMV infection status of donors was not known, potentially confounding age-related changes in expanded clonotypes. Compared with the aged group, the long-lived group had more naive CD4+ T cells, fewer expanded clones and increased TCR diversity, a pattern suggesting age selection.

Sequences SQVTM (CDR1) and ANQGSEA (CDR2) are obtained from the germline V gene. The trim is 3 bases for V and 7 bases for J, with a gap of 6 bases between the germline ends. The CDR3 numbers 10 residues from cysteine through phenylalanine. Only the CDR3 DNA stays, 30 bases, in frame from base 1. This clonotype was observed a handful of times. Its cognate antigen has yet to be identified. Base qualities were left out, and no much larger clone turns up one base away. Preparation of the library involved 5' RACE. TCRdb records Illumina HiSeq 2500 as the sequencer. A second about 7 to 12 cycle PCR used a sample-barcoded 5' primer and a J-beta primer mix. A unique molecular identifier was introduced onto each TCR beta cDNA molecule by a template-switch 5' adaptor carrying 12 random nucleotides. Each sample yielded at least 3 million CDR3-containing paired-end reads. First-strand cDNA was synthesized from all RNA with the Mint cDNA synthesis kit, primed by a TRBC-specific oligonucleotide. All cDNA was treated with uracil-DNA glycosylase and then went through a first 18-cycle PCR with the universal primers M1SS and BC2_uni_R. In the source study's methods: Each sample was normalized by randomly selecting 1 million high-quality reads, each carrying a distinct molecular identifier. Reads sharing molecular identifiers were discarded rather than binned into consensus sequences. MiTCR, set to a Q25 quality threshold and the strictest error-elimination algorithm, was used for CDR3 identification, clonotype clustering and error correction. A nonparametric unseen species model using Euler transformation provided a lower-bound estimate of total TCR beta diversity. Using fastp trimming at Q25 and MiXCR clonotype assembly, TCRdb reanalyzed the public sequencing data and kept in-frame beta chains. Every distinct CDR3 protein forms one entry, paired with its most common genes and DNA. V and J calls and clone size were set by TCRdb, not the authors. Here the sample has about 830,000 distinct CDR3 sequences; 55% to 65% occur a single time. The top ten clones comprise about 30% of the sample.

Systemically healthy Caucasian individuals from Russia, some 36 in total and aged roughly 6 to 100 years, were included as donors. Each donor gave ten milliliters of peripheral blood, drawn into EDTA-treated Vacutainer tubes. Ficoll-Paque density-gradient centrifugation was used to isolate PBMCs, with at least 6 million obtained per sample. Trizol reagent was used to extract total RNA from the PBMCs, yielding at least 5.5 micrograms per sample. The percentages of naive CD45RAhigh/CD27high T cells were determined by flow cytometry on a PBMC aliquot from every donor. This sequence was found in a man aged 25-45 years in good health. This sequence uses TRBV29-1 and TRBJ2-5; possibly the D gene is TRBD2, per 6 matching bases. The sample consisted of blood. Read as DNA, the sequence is TGCAGCGTTGAGGGGGGGACCCAGTACTTC. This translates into CSVEGGTQYF.